These 23 T cell receptor beta chains were all obtained from the same sample, sequenced in a study of blood T cell repertoires in COVID-19. Clones were sequenced by immunoSEQ multiplex PCR, and TCRdb holds only the in-frame ones, with some missing. The profile shows 50,000 to 55,000 clones, 87% of them singletons. Sequencing used peripheral blood. These receptor sequences come from a human donor with active COVID-19. The donor label of this sample is uncertain.

The rearrangement links TRBV11-3 to TRBJ2-3, with TRBD1 matching over 9 bases. This CDR3 comprises 15 residues. CDR1 and CDR2 from the germline V gene are SGHNT and YENEEA. After removal of 5 bases from V and 3 bases from J, the junction contained 6 bases not matched to a gene. CDR3 DNA: TGTGCCAGCAGCCAGGCCGGGACAGGGACAGATACGCAGTATTTT. Its translation is CASSQAGTGTDTQYF.

CDR3 sequence reads: CASSWGQYEQYF. Here the CDR3 DNA reads TGCGCCAGCAGCTGGGGACAGTACGAGCAGTACTTC. The V and J genes are TRBV5-1 and TRBJ2-7; the match to TRBD1 covers 7 bases. Per germline, CDR1 SGHRS and CDR2 YFSETQ. The CDR3 runs 12 residues. The J segment lost 4 bases and the V segment lost 3 bases, leaving 1 base of the junction unmatched.

The chain uses TRBV3-1 (or the pseudogene TRBV3-2) and TRBJ2-1; 9 bases align to TRBD1. CDR1 and CDR2 from the germline V gene are LGHDT and YNNKEL (reference sequence). Trimming took 6 bases from V and 10 from J; bases not matched to a gene: 10. This CDR3 is 14 amino acids long. The DNA of the CDR3 is TGTGCCAGCAGGGCTACAGGGGGCTCTGGGGAGCAGTTCTTC. Translating gives CASRATGGSGEQFF.

This chain uses TRBV9 with TRBJ2-1; D is possibly TRBD2 (6 bases). Germline CDR1 and CDR2: SGDLS and YYNGEE. With 0 bases removed from V and 2 bases from J, the gap between germline ends came to 9 bases. The CDR3 length is 15 residues. CDR3 coding DNA: TGTGCCAGCAGCGTAGGGCGGGGTACCTACAATGAGCAGTTCTTC. This translates into CASSVGRGTYNEQFF.

The chain combines TRBV25-1 with TRBJ2-3; perhaps TRBD2 as D (6 bases). The V end lost 6 bases, the J end lost 2 bases, and 12 bases lay between the germline ends. This CDR3 region has 14 residues. Per germline, CDR1 MGHDK and CDR2 SYGVNS. The CDR3 region is CASSLGGPTDTQYF. The CDR3 DNA follows: TGTGCCAGCAGCTTGGGGGGTCCCACAGATACGCAGTATTTT.

This clone was seen more than once but under ten times. The rearrangement links TRBV2 to TRBJ2-1; 7 nucleotides match TRBD1. Unmatched junction bases numbered 6, after V lost 10 bases and J lost 6 bases. Germline V gives CDR1 SNHLY, CDR2 FYNNEI. This CDR3 region has 12 residues. The CDR3 DNA is TGTGCCACCTTACAGGGGTTCAATGAGCAGTTCTTC. Encoded protein: CATLQGFNEQFF.

The genes are TRBV7-9 and TRBJ1-1; TRBD1 matches 8 bases. CDR1 is SEHNR and CDR2 is FQNEAQ in the germline V gene (reference sequence). Trimming cost V 6 bases and J 0 bases; bases outside gene matches: 12. The CDR3 has 17 amino acids. The CDR3 loop is CASSPRGVDRVNTEAFF. CDR3 DNA sequence: TGTGCCAGCAGTCCCCGAGGGGTGGACAGGGTGAACACTGAAGCTTTCTTT. The full variable domain, in which reference TRBV7-9 and TRBJ1-1 provide the parts outside the CDR3, is DTGVSQNPRHKITKRGQNVTFRCDPISEHNRLYWYRQTLGQGPEFLTYFQNEAQLEKSRLLSDRFSAERPKGSFSTLEIQRTEQGDSAMYLCASSPRGVDRVNTEAFFGQGTRLTVV.

V and J are TRBV3-1 (or the pseudogene TRBV3-2) and TRBJ2-5, with D possibly matching TRBD1 (6 bases). The ends were cut back, 4 bases at V and 5 bases at J, with 14 bases in the middle. The CDR3 contains 14 residues. The V gene's germline CDR1 is LGHDT and CDR2 YNNKEL (reference sequence). CDR3 loop: CASSLITGMETQYF. The DNA of the CDR3 is TGTGCCAGCAGCCTGATTACAGGGATGGAGACCCAGTACTTC.

The V call is TRBV7-3, the J call TRBJ2-1, with TRBD2 identical over 9 bases. Germline CDR1 SGHTA, CDR2 FQGTGA. V was clipped by 5 bases and J by 10 bases; unmatched bases: 12. The CDR3 loop spans 15 amino acids. CDR3 coding DNA: TGTGCCAGCAGCCAAAGCGGGGGGCCAGTAAACGAGCAGTTCTTC. Amino acids: CASSQSGGPVNEQFF.

Only one count was recorded for this clone. The chain employs TRBV9 and TRBJ2-3; tentative D call: TRBD2 (7 bases). Trimming took off 3 bases at V and 2 bases at J, with 16 bases between the two ends. Looked up from germline, CDR1 is SGDLS and CDR2 is YYNGEE. CDR3 length: 16 residues. This chain's CDR3 is CASSGRGGDPTDTQYF. Written as DNA, the CDR3 is TGTGCCAGCAGCGGTCGAGGGGGGGACCCCACAGATACGCAGTATTTT.

V usage is TRBV4-1 and J usage is TRBJ2-7; 8 nucleotides align to TRBD1. The CDR3 runs to 17 residues. V shed 2 bases and J 1 base; nucleotides not matched to a gene: 10. The germline gives CDR1 MGHRA, CDR2 YSYEKL. Written as DNA, the CDR3 is TGCGCCAGCAGCCAACAAGAAGTGAGACAGGGGTCCTACGAGCAGTACTTC. Encoded protein: CASSQQEVRQGSYEQYF.

CDR3 nucleotide sequence: TGCGCCAGCACAATCGGGGGGGGGTGTACGTCTGAAGCTTTCTTT. Translating it yields CASTIGGGCTSEAFF. The chain employs TRBV23-1 and TRBJ1-1, with D maybe TRBD1 (5 bases). TRBV23-1 is reported as an ORF; its role is uncertain. There are 15 residues in the CDR3. The ends were cut back, 7 bases at V and 6 bases at J, with 21 bases in the middle.

The rearrangement uses TRBV5-4 and TRBJ2-6; a weak D match, TRBD1 (6 bases). The CDR3 is 16 residues long. Germline lookup yields CDR1 SGHNT and CDR2 YYREEE (reference sequence). V was shortened by 2 bases and J by 4 bases, with 13 bases between the two germline ends. The DNA for the CDR3 is TGTGCCAGCAGCTTCATCCTGGGGGCCGGGGCCAACGTCCTGACTTTC. Translated: CASSFILGAGANVLTF.

The rearrangement uses TRBV5-4 and TRBJ2-5; D possibly corresponds to TRBD1 (5 bases). V shed 7 bases and J shed 0 bases, with 16 bases lying between them. The CDR3 has 15 amino acids. Germline CDR1 SGHNT, CDR2 YYREEE (reference sequence). The CDR3 sequence is CASQHKGAYQETQYF. CDR3 coding DNA: TGTGCCAGCCAACATAAAGGGGCCTACCAAGAGACCCAGTACTTC.

CDR3 bases: TGTGCCACCAGCAGAGTCCCTGTCACTGAAGCTTTCTTT. Protein product: CATSRVPVTEAFF. The chain links TRBV15 to TRBJ1-1, with D hard to call. Germline CDR1 LNHNV, CDR2 YYDKDF (reference sequence). V was cut by 1 base and J by 4 bases, with 7 bases left in between. The CDR3 loop spans 13 amino acids.

This clone turned up a few times. The chain employs TRBV6-1 and TRBJ1-4; tentative D call: TRBD1 (6 bases). The CDR3 is 15 amino acids. Trimming took off 1 base at V and 3 bases at J, with 9 bases between the two ends. Germline-derived CDR1 and CDR2 are MNHNS and SASEGT. The CDR3 reads CASSEEGGANEKLFF. As DNA, the CDR3 is TGTGCCAGCAGTGAAGAGGGGGGGGCTAATGAAAAACTGTTTTTT.

This clone appeared a few times. The V and J genes are TRBV28 and TRBJ2-7, with D possibly being TRBD1 (5 bases). Germline V gene data show CDR1 as MDHEN and CDR2 as SYDVKM. With 5 bases removed from V and 4 bases from J, the gap between germline ends came to 6 bases. The CDR3 runs to 11 residues. The CDR3 DNA reads TGTGCCAGCAGTCCAGGGTACGAGCAGTACTTC. Protein sequence: CASSPGYEQYF.

CDR3 in DNA: TGTGCCAGCGGGGACATCCGAAAACTGTTTTTT. Its protein is CASGDIRKLFF. The chain employs TRBV6-5 and TRBJ1-4; D is possibly TRBD1 (6 bases). Deletions cut 8 bases from V and 10 bases from J, with 11 bases between. Germline-derived CDR1 and CDR2 are MNHEY and SVGAGI. The CDR3 totals 11 residues.

The chain uses TRBV4-3 and TRBJ2-3, with 9 bases identical to TRBD1. The CDR3 is 18 amino acids. V lost 1 base to trimming and J lost 3 bases; unmatched junction nucleotides: 11. CDR1 is LGHNA and CDR2 is YSLEER in the germline V gene. The CDR3 sequence: CASSQGSGTGSATDTQYF. The DNA for the CDR3 is TGCGCCAGCAGCCAAGGGTCCGGGACAGGGTCTGCGACAGATACGCAGTATTTT.

This rearrangement joins TRBV19 to TRBJ1-2; D is undetermined. Looked up from germline, CDR1 is LNHDA and CDR2 is SQIVND (reference sequence). V was cut by 10 bases and J by 3 bases, with 9 bases left in between. The CDR3 sequence is 11 residues long. Here the CDR3 DNA reads TGTGCCATTAGGGCGGACTATGGCTACACCTTC. Translated, it gives CAIRADYGYTF. Supplemented by reference TRBV19 and TRBJ1-2, the full variable domain reads DGGITQSPKYLFRKEGQNVTLSCEQNLNHDAMYWYRQDPGQGLRLIYYSQIVNDFQKGDIAEGYSVSREKKESFPLTVTSAQKNPTAFYLCAIRADYGYTFGSGTRLTVV.

The chain employs TRBV5-4 and TRBJ2-3; TRBD2 aligns across 8 bases. Germline V CDR1 and CDR2: SGHNT, YYREEE (reference sequence). The CDR3 contains 16 residues. V shed 6 bases and J 3 bases; nucleotides not matched to a gene: 12. The CDR3 DNA sequence: TGTGCCAGCATCAATACACGGGGGGGCCGTACAGATACGCAGTATTTT. Its translation: CASINTRGGRTDTQYF. The whole variable domain, remainder taken from reference TRBV5-4 and TRBJ2-3, is ETGVTQSPTHLIKTRGQQVTLRCSSQSGHNTVSWYQQALGQGPQFIFQYYREEENGRGNFPPRFSGLQFPNYSSELNVNALELDDSALYLCASINTRGGRTDTQYFGPGTRLTVL.

The chain uses TRBV15 and TRBJ1-3; D gene ambiguous. The germline gives CDR1 LNHNV, CDR2 YYDKDF (reference sequence). This CDR3 is built from 15 residues. Trimming shortened V by 0 bases and J by 0 bases, and 6 bases separated the two germline ends. The CDR3 sequence: CATSRDGLSGNTIYF. DNA of the CDR3: TGTGCCACCAGCAGAGATGGCCTCTCTGGAAACACCATATATTTT.

This clone is a singleton in its sample. This chain links TRBV9 with TRBJ2-3, with 10 bases aligning to TRBD2. Germline V gene data show CDR1 as SGDLS and CDR2 as YYNGEE. The V and J ends lost 4 bases and 2 bases, in that order; junction bases with no gene match: 10. This CDR3 region has 17 residues. The CDR3 spells CASSQYSGGLHTDTQYF. CDR3 coding DNA: TGTGCCAGCAGCCAATATAGCGGGGGGTTACACACAGATACGCAGTATTTT.